Listed below are T cell receptor beta chains from one sample, sequenced in a study of response to subunit inactivated influenza vaccine. TCRdb independently ran MiXCR on the RT-PCR reads; one entry per CDR3 protein. Of a few hundred thousand distinct CDR3 sequences detected, around 9.9% appear once; the ten largest clones hold approximately 12%. Sequencing was performed on PBMCs from blood, taken 40 to 50 days after vaccination. All receptors derive from a man aged 50-59 years who received an inactivated influenza vaccine. Both conserved end residues are part of each CDR3. A D gene is named only where the DNA matches it firmly. Only part of the rows carry a size: once, few, many, or a class if the clone is expanded.

v_gene: TRBV20-1
j_gene: TRBJ2-5
abundance: many
d_gene: .
CDR3nt: TGCAGTGCTAGAATAGGATCGGGGCTCGCGGAGACCCAGTACTTC
CDR3aa: CSARIGSGLAETQYF

v_gene: TRBV20-1
j_gene: TRBJ1-2
abundance: few
d_gene: TRBD1
CDR3nt: TGCAGTGCTTCTCCGGGACAGGGGAACTATGGCTACACCTTC
CDR3aa: CSASPGQGNYGYTF

v_gene: TRBV3-1
j_gene: TRBJ2-7
abundance: .
d_gene: .
CDR3nt: TGTGCCAGCAGCCAAGATCTAGCACTGATCTCCTACGAGCAGTACTTC
CDR3aa: CASSQDLALISYEQYF

v_gene: TRBV29-1
j_gene: TRBJ2-7
abundance: .
d_gene: TRBD2
CDR3nt: TGCAGCGTTGTAGCGGGGAGGGTGGGCGAGCAGTACTTC
CDR3aa: CSVVAGRVGEQYF

v_gene: TRBV4-2
j_gene: TRBJ2-5
abundance: .
d_gene: .
CDR3nt: TGTGCCAGCAGCCAAGGGAATAGCGGACAACAAGAGACCCAGTACTTC
CDR3aa: CASSQGNSGQQETQYF

v_gene: TRBV5-1
j_gene: TRBJ2-3
abundance: few
d_gene: TRBD2
CDR3nt: TGCGCCAGCAGCTTGGTTGGCGGGAGGGGTCCAGATACGCAGTATTTT
CDR3aa: CASSLVGGRGPDTQYF

v_gene: TRBV4-1
j_gene: TRBJ1-4
abundance: few
d_gene: .
CDR3nt: TGCGCCAGCAGCCACCTCATAATGCAAACTACGAATGAAAAACTGTTTTTT
CDR3aa: CASSHLIMQTTNEKLFF

v_gene: TRBV18
j_gene: TRBJ2-2
abundance: .
d_gene: .
CDR3nt: TGTGCCAGCTCACCAAGGGACCCCACCGGGGAGCTGTTTTTT
CDR3aa: CASSPRDPTGELFF

v_gene: TRBV12-3/TRBV12-4
j_gene: TRBJ2-1
abundance: .
d_gene: .
CDR3nt: TGTGCCAGCAGTCCGCCGAACGGACACAATGAGCAGTTCTTC
CDR3aa: CASSPPNGHNEQFF

v_gene: TRBV5-1
j_gene: TRBJ2-5
abundance: few
d_gene: .
CDR3nt: TGCGCCAGCAGCTTGGACCGGGGATCAGAGACCCAGTACTTC
CDR3aa: CASSLDRGSETQYF

v_gene: TRBV6-2/TRBV6-3
j_gene: TRBJ2-3
abundance: once
d_gene: TRBD2
CDR3nt: TGTGCCAGCAGCAGATCAGGGACTAGCGGGGCCACAGATACGCAGTATTTT
CDR3aa: CASSRSGTSGATDTQYF

v_gene: TRBV5-5
j_gene: TRBJ2-1
abundance: .
d_gene: TRBD2
CDR3nt: TGTGCCAGCAGCTTGGAAGGGACTAGCGGCTACAATGAGCAGTTCTTC
CDR3aa: CASSLEGTSGYNEQFF

v_gene: TRBV6-5
j_gene: TRBJ2-5
abundance: few
d_gene: TRBD2
CDR3nt: TGTGCCAGCAGTTATATTCGGGGGGGCCAGGAGACCCAGTACTTC
CDR3aa: CASSYIRGGQETQYF

v_gene: TRBV4-1
j_gene: TRBJ1-5
abundance: .
d_gene: .
CDR3nt: TGCGCCAGCAGCCAAGAATTAGGATCAGGGCCCCAGCATTTT
CDR3aa: CASSQELGSGPQHF

v_gene: TRBV24-1
j_gene: TRBJ2-1
abundance: many
d_gene: .
CDR3nt: TGTGCCACCAGTGATTTACGGGGGCTTGAGCAGTTCTTC
CDR3aa: CATSDLRGLEQFF

v_gene: TRBV2
j_gene: TRBJ2-7
abundance: few
d_gene: .
CDR3nt: TGTGCCAGCAGTGCCCTGGTGAGGGCCGAGCAGTACTTC
CDR3aa: CASSALVRAEQYF

v_gene: TRBV29-1
j_gene: TRBJ1-4
abundance: many
d_gene: .
CDR3nt: TGCAGCGTCTTCACAGGAGAAAAACTGTTTTTT
CDR3aa: CSVFTGEKLFF

v_gene: TRBV5-1
j_gene: TRBJ2-3
abundance: many
d_gene: .
CDR3nt: TGCGCCAGCAGCTTGGTGGTCAGCACAGATACGCAGTATTTT
CDR3aa: CASSLVVSTDTQYF

v_gene: TRBV20-1
j_gene: TRBJ2-3
abundance: .
d_gene: .
CDR3nt: TGCAGTGCTCGGCCCTCGAAAAGCGTAAACACAGATACGCAGTATTTT
CDR3aa: CSARPSKSVNTDTQYF

v_gene: TRBV18
j_gene: TRBJ2-5
abundance: .
d_gene: .
CDR3nt: TGTGCCAGCTCACCACCGGAAGACAGCCAAGAGACCCAGTACTTC
CDR3aa: CASSPPEDSQETQYF

v_gene: TRBV5-1
j_gene: TRBJ2-2
abundance: .
d_gene: .
CDR3nt: TGCGCCAGCAGCTTGCGAACAGTCACCGGGGAGCTGTTTTTT
CDR3aa: CASSLRTVTGELFF

v_gene: TRBV7-2
j_gene: TRBJ2-7
abundance: .
d_gene: .
CDR3nt: TGTGCCAGCAGCCCCGGACTCAGCCCCAGAGAGCAGTACTTC
CDR3aa: CASSPGLSPREQYF

v_gene: TRBV12-3/TRBV12-4
j_gene: TRBJ1-2
abundance: .
d_gene: .
CDR3nt: TGTGCCAGCAGTTTAGGAGGGGGTGGCACCTTC
CDR3aa: CASSLGGGGTF

v_gene: TRBV11-2
j_gene: TRBJ1-1
abundance: .
d_gene: .
CDR3nt: TGTGCCAGCAGCTTAGTGGTGTCGGGCACTGAAGCTTTCTTT
CDR3aa: CASSLVVSGTEAFF

v_gene: TRBV6-5
j_gene: TRBJ2-7
abundance: many
d_gene: .
CDR3nt: TGTGCCAGCAGTTACGATCGGATCGAGCAGTACTTC
CDR3aa: CASSYDRIEQYF

v_gene: TRBV5-1
j_gene: TRBJ1-1
abundance: .
d_gene: TRBD1
CDR3nt: TGCGCCAGCAGCCCACTACAGGGGGCAAGGACTGAAGCTTTCTTT
CDR3aa: CASSPLQGARTEAFF

v_gene: TRBV15
j_gene: TRBJ1-3
abundance: few
d_gene: .
CDR3nt: TGTGCCACCAGCAGAGGGAGGGAAGCGGGAAACACCATATATTTT
CDR3aa: CATSRGREAGNTIYF

v_gene: TRBV30
j_gene: TRBJ1-6
abundance: .
d_gene: TRBD1
CDR3nt: TGTGCCTGGAGAGAGACAGGGCTCTATTCACCCCTCCACTTT
CDR3aa: CAWRETGLYSPLHF

v_gene: TRBV7-6
j_gene: TRBJ2-1
abundance: once
d_gene: TRBD1
CDR3nt: TGTGCCAGCAGCGTAAGGGGGCGGCAACCCCCGCAGTTCTTC
CDR3aa: CASSVRGRQPPQFF

v_gene: TRBV20-1
j_gene: TRBJ1-1
abundance: many
d_gene: .
CDR3nt: TGCAGTGCTCAGCAGGGTTCCACTGAAGCTTTCTTT
CDR3aa: CSAQQGSTEAFF

v_gene: TRBV9
j_gene: TRBJ2-1
abundance: few
d_gene: .
CDR3nt: TGTGCCAGCAGCGTAGTGGTGGGAGACTACAATGAGCAGTTCTTC
CDR3aa: CASSVVVGDYNEQFF

v_gene: TRBV14
j_gene: TRBJ2-7
abundance: once
d_gene: TRBD2
CDR3nt: TGTGCCAGCAGCCGAGGACTAGCGGGGATCTACGAGCAGTACTTC
CDR3aa: CASSRGLAGIYEQYF

v_gene: TRBV28
j_gene: TRBJ2-1
abundance: .
d_gene: TRBD2
CDR3nt: TGTGCCAGCAGTCTCACCCGGGGGGACTCCTACAATGAGCAGTTCTTC
CDR3aa: CASSLTRGDSYNEQFF

v_gene: TRBV5-1
j_gene: TRBJ2-2
abundance: .
d_gene: .
CDR3nt: TGCGCCAGCAGCTTGGTGGCAGACACCGGGGAGCTGTTTTTT
CDR3aa: CASSLVADTGELFF

v_gene: TRBV6-2/TRBV6-3
j_gene: TRBJ2-7
abundance: .
d_gene: .
CDR3nt: TGTGCCAGCAAGCAGGGGACCCTCTACGAGCAGTACTTC
CDR3aa: CASKQGTLYEQYF

v_gene: TRBV25-1
j_gene: TRBJ2-5
abundance: many
d_gene: TRBD1
CDR3nt: TGTGCCAGCAGTGGACAGGGTTTGGAGACCCAGTACTTC
CDR3aa: CASSGQGLETQYF

v_gene: TRBV28
j_gene: TRBJ1-1
abundance: few
d_gene: .
CDR3nt: TGTGCCAGCAGTTTATACCAGCAGAACACTGAAGCTTTCTTT
CDR3aa: CASSLYQQNTEAFF

v_gene: TRBV6-2/TRBV6-3
j_gene: TRBJ2-7
abundance: few
d_gene: TRBD2
CDR3nt: TGTGCCAGCAGTTACGACGCGGGAGGGCGGGGCGAGCAGTACTTC
CDR3aa: CASSYDAGGRGEQYF

v_gene: TRBV5-1
j_gene: TRBJ2-5
abundance: few
d_gene: TRBD1
CDR3nt: TGCGCCAGCAGCGGATTGGGACAGGTTAGGGGAGAGACCCAGTACTTC
CDR3aa: CASSGLGQVRGETQYF

v_gene: TRBV7-2
j_gene: TRBJ2-2
abundance: many
d_gene: .
CDR3nt: TGTGCCAGCAGCTTAAAACCGCGAACCGGGGAGCTGTTTTTT
CDR3aa: CASSLKPRTGELFF

v_gene: TRBV7-2
j_gene: TRBJ2-1
abundance: few
d_gene: .
CDR3nt: TGTGCCAGCCAAACGGGCCCCGTCTACAATGAGCAGTTCTTC
CDR3aa: CASQTGPVYNEQFF

v_gene: TRBV6-1
j_gene: TRBJ2-6
abundance: many
d_gene: .
CDR3nt: TGTGCCAGCAACAAACGGCACTCTGGGGCCAACGTCCTGACTTTC
CDR3aa: CASNKRHSGANVLTF

v_gene: TRBV12-3/TRBV12-4
j_gene: TRBJ2-5
abundance: many
d_gene: .
CDR3nt: TGTGCCAGCAGTCCACATCCCGGGGCGAGGAAAGAGACCCAGTACTTC
CDR3aa: CASSPHPGARKETQYF

v_gene: TRBV28
j_gene: TRBJ1-2
abundance: many
d_gene: .
CDR3nt: TGTGCCAGCAGTACACCTAATGGCTACACCTTC
CDR3aa: CASSTPNGYTF

v_gene: TRBV12-3/TRBV12-4
j_gene: TRBJ1-2
abundance: few
d_gene: .
CDR3nt: TGTGCCAGCAGGGGGCCGGGCAGGGGAGGAACCTATGGCTACACCTTC
CDR3aa: CASRGPGRGGTYGYTF

v_gene: TRBV7-2
j_gene: TRBJ2-7
abundance: few
d_gene: .
CDR3nt: TGTGCCAGCAGCTTAGGGACGGGGGCCCCATCCTACGAGCAGTACTTC
CDR3aa: CASSLGTGAPSYEQYF

v_gene: TRBV3-1
j_gene: TRBJ1-1
abundance: .
d_gene: .
CDR3nt: TGTGCCAGCAGCCAAGATTTTCGGGGTTGGAACACTGAAGCTTTCTTT
CDR3aa: CASSQDFRGWNTEAFF

v_gene: TRBV3-1
j_gene: TRBJ2-1
abundance: few
d_gene: .
CDR3nt: TGTGCCAGCAGCCAATTACGCGGTGAGCAGTTCTTC
CDR3aa: CASSQLRGEQFF

v_gene: TRBV24-1
j_gene: TRBJ2-5
abundance: few
d_gene: TRBD1
CDR3nt: TGTGCCACCAGTGATCTGGGACAGGGTGGTCAAGAGACCCAGTACTTC
CDR3aa: CATSDLGQGGQETQYF

v_gene: TRBV7-9
j_gene: TRBJ2-3
abundance: .
d_gene: TRBD2
CDR3nt: TGTGCCAGCAGCTTAGCTGGCGGGGGGGCATCCACAGATACGCAGTATTTT
CDR3aa: CASSLAGGGASTDTQYF

v_gene: TRBV4-3
j_gene: TRBJ2-1
abundance: few
d_gene: .
CDR3nt: TGCGCCAGCAGCCAAGGTGTCCCCAATGAGCAGTTCTTC
CDR3aa: CASSQGVPNEQFF

v_gene: TRBV5-1
j_gene: TRBJ2-7
abundance: few
d_gene: TRBD2
CDR3nt: TGCGCCAGCAGCAGGACTAGCGGGGGGCTCTACGAGCAGTACTTC
CDR3aa: CASSRTSGGLYEQYF

v_gene: TRBV12-3/TRBV12-4
j_gene: TRBJ2-6
abundance: .
d_gene: .
CDR3nt: TGTGCCAGCAGCCCGCCACGGGGCGCTTTCCTAGGGTCTGGGGCCAACGTCCTGACTTTC
CDR3aa: CASSPPRGAFLGSGANVLTF

v_gene: TRBV18
j_gene: TRBJ2-7
abundance: few
d_gene: TRBD2
CDR3nt: TGTGCCAGCTCACCGAACTCCGGGACTAGCGGATACGAGCAGTACTTC
CDR3aa: CASSPNSGTSGYEQYF

v_gene: TRBV5-1
j_gene: TRBJ2-4
abundance: .
d_gene: .
CDR3nt: TGCGCCAGCAGCGTTACCCCAACGGCGGTAGCCAAAAACATTCAGTACTTC
CDR3aa: CASSVTPTAVAKNIQYF

v_gene: TRBV7-2
j_gene: TRBJ2-1
abundance: .
d_gene: TRBD1
CDR3nt: TGTGCCAGCAGCTTATCTGGGGGTGGGACAGGGGGCAGTGAGCAGTTCTTC
CDR3aa: CASSLSGGGTGGSEQFF

v_gene: TRBV20-1
j_gene: TRBJ2-7
abundance: many
d_gene: TRBD1
CDR3nt: TGCAGTGCTAGAGACCCTATTCCAACGACAGGGGCGAACTACGAGCAGTACTTC
CDR3aa: CSARDPIPTTGANYEQYF

v_gene: TRBV7-2
j_gene: TRBJ2-3
abundance: many
d_gene: .
CDR3nt: TGTGCCAGCAGCCTCCCTTCTGCAGATACGCAGTATTTT
CDR3aa: CASSLPSADTQYF

v_gene: TRBV7-3
j_gene: TRBJ2-3
abundance: once
d_gene: TRBD2
CDR3nt: TGTGCCAGCAGCCTATCGGCTAGCGGGAGGGGGGAAGATACGCAGTATTTT
CDR3aa: CASSLSASGRGEDTQYF

v_gene: TRBV7-9
j_gene: TRBJ2-1
abundance: many
d_gene: .
CDR3nt: TGTGCCAGCTCACCCGACACAGGCGCCCAGTTCTTC
CDR3aa: CASSPDTGAQFF